The rows below give T cell receptor beta chains drawn from one sample of a study of blood T cell repertoires in COVID-19. Sequenced by immunoSEQ multiplex PCR; TCRdb stores in-frame clones only, minus some. This table has some 320,000 clones, roughly nine tenths appearing once. Material for sequencing was PBMCs or T cells enriched from blood (not recorded which). These receptors originate from a man between 60 and 75 years old who had recovered from COVID-19. Each CDR3 is given with its conserved first and last residue. D genes are given only for firm matches. Expanded clones get a size class; other rows say once, few or many, or leave the size out.

>17|NA|TRBV27|TRBJ2-2|once
CASSLSWAHFDTGELFF
TGTGCCAGCAGTTTATCTTGGGCCCATTTTGACACCGGGGAGCTGTTTTTT
>14|TRBD2|TRBV29-1|TRBJ2-7|NA
CSVFPAGERGEQYF
TGCAGCGTGTTTCCAGCGGGGGAGAGGGGAGAGCAGTACTTC
>12|NA|TRBV6-1|TRBJ1-2|once
CASSDLSYGYTF
TGTGCCAGCAGTGATCTGTCGTATGGCTACACCTTC
>16|TRBD1|TRBV4-2|TRBJ1-6|NA
CASSQETGTGDSPLHF
TGTGCCAGCAGCCAAGAGACCGGGACAGGGGATTCACCCCTCCACTTT
>13|NA|TRBV30|TRBJ1-6|few
CAWSVAGYSPLHF
TGTGCCTGGAGTGTAGCGGGTTATTCACCCCTCCACTTT
>13|NA|TRBV29-1|TRBJ2-3|NA
CSVDSGVADTQYF
TGCAGCGTTGACTCAGGGGTGGCGGATACGCAGTATTTT
>15|NA|TRBV30|TRBJ1-4|NA
CAWSSPGGSNEKLFF
TGTGCCTGGAGTTCCCCCGGGGGATCTAATGAAAAACTGTTTTTT
>13|NA|TRBV11-3|TRBJ1-6|NA
CASSLGLNSPLHF
TGTGCCAGCAGTCTCGGACTCAATTCACCCCTCCACTTT
>15|TRBD2|TRBV4-2|TRBJ2-3|NA
CASSRGLAIADTQYF
TGTGCCAGCAGCCGGGGACTAGCGATAGCAGATACGCAGTATTTT
>14|NA|TRBV19|TRBJ2-7|NA
CASSLSFSSYEQYF
TGTGCCAGTAGTCTCAGTTTCTCCTCCTACGAGCAGTACTTC
>15|TRBD2|TRBV5-6|TRBJ2-7|NA
CASSTPGLAAYEQYF
TGTGCCAGCAGCACACCGGGACTAGCGGCTTACGAGCAGTACTTC
>13|NA|TRBV7-9|TRBJ2-1|NA
CASSLPSMSSQFF
TGTGCCAGCAGCCTGCCGTCTATGTCGTCGCAGTTCTTC
>15|NA|TRBV5-1|TRBJ1-1|NA
CASSRSLSGLTEAFF
TGCGCCAGCAGCCGTAGTTTGTCAGGTTTGACTGAAGCTTTCTTT
>14|TRBD1|TRBV5-3|TRBJ1-5|once
CARSSGTVSQPQHF
TGTGCCAGAAGCTCCGGGACAGTCAGTCAGCCCCAGCATTTT
>13|TRBD1|TRBV19|TRBJ1-2|NA
CASSKTTGLGYTF
TGTGCCAGTAGTAAAACGACAGGGTTGGGCTACACCTTC
>13|NA|TRBV5-4|TRBJ1-5|NA
CASSLGLNQPQHF
TGTGCCAGCAGTTTGGGACTCAATCAGCCCCAGCATTTT
>14|NA|TRBV19|TRBJ2-3|NA
CASSDLQGTDTQYF
TGTGCCAGTAGCGACCTACAGGGCACAGATACGCAGTATTTT
>16|TRBD1|TRBV11-3|TRBJ2-7|NA
CASSPGQGASKDEQYF
TGTGCCAGCAGCCCGGGACAGGGCGCTTCTAAGGACGAGCAGTACTTC
>18|TRBD2|TRBV7-9|TRBJ2-7|NA
CASSPKPQLGLAYHEQYF
TGTGCCAGCAGCCCTAAACCCCAACTGGGACTAGCGTACCACGAGCAGTACTTC
>15|TRBD1|TRBV13|TRBJ1-2|NA
CASSPRTDRIFGYTF
TGTGCCAGCAGCCCCCGTACGGACAGGATCTTTGGCTACACCTTC
>14|TRBD2|TRBV6-2/TRBV6-3|TRBJ2-7|NA
CASSKLAGTYEQYF
TGTGCCAGCAGCAAACTAGCGGGGACCTACGAGCAGTACTTC